What follows are 25 T cell receptor beta chains derived from one specimen sequenced in a study of beta chain features in type 1 diabetes. As every portion of the isolated RNA was reverse transcribed, the sequencing read expressed TCRB transcripts. The table came from immunoSEQ multiplex PCR; TCRdb's copy has only in-frame clones and leaves some out. The sample includes 900,000 or so clones, roughly a sixth of them seen just once. The specimen was naive CD4+ T cells from blood. The receptors come from a woman aged 18-29 years in good health.

This clone was observed a handful of times. The chain links TRBV6-1 to TRBJ2-5; 7 positions agree with TRBD2. From germline, CDR1 is MNHNS and CDR2 SASEGT. The J segment lost 5 bases and the V segment lost 5 bases, leaving 11 bases of the junction unmatched. This CDR3 has 15 residues. The CDR3 loop reads CASSSRLAPEETQYF. CDR3 coding DNA: TGTGCCAGCAGTTCCCGACTAGCCCCGGAGGAGACCCAGTACTTC.

This clone came up a few times. The J gene is TRBJ2-1, the V gene TRBV4-2; D may be TRBD2 (6 bases). The CDR3 has 16 amino acids. Trimming took off 0 bases at V and 7 bases at J, with 16 bases between the two ends. Germline V gene data show CDR1 as LGHNA and CDR2 as YNFKEQ. As DNA, the CDR3 is TGTGCCAGCAGCCAAGATGCGGGACTCGACTGGAATGAGCAGTTCTTC. Translation gives CASSQDAGLDWNEQFF.

This clone was seen a handful of times. The chain joins TRBV14 to TRBJ2-5, with D possibly being TRBD1 (6 bases). V was pared by 0 bases and J by 2 bases, with 16 bases between. CDR3 length: 17 residues. Germline V lookup: CDR1 SGHDN, CDR2 FVKESK. DNA for the CDR3: TGTGCCAGCAGCCAAGATTGGGGACACAAGCATCAAGAGACCCAGTACTTC. Protein product: CASSQDWGHKHQETQYF.

This clone was seen a few times. V and J are TRBV28 and TRBJ1-1, with 7 bases aligning to TRBD1. The CDR3 runs to 14 residues. V lost 5 bases and J lost 1; bases outside the gene matches: 4. CDR1 is MDHEN, CDR2 SYDVKM, per germline. The CDR3 coding sequence is TGTGCCAGCAGTAACAACAGGGGGAACACTGAAGCTTTCTTT. This gives the protein CASSNNRGNTEAFF.

The V gene is TRBV6-6, the J gene TRBJ2-5; a possible D gene is TRBD1 (6 bases). Matching the DNA end better, TRBJ2-7 makes the J call doubtful. Germline V gene data show CDR1 as MNHNY and CDR2 as SVGAGI (reference sequence). The CDR3 is made up of 14 amino acids. The CDR3 sequence is CASTPQGVSSEQYF. The CDR3 DNA follows: TGTGCCAGCACCCCACAGGGAGTGTCGTCCGAGCAGTACTTC.

V and J are TRBV28 and TRBJ2-1; no firm D call. CDR1 and CDR2 from the germline V gene are MDHEN and SYDVKM. With 8 bases removed from V and 0 bases from J, the gap between germline ends came to 11 bases. The CDR3 runs 14 residues. DNA of the CDR3: TGTGCCAGCTCCCGGGTTGGCTCCTACAATGAGCAGTTCTTC. Translated, it gives CASSRVGSYNEQFF. The complete variable domain, with remaining parts taken from reference TRBV28 and TRBJ2-1, reads DVKVTQSSRYLVKRTGEKVFLECVQDMDHENMFWYRQDPGLGLRLIYFSYDVKMKEKGDIPEGYSVSREKKERFSLILESASTNQTSMYLCASSRVGSYNEQFFGPGTRLTVL.

The V call is TRBV5-1, the J call TRBJ2-1, with 7 positions matching TRBD1. This CDR3 has 15 amino acids. Losses at the gene ends were 3 bases for V and 3 bases for J; bases not matched to a gene: 6. The germline V gene has CDR1 SGHRS and CDR2 YFSETQ. The CDR3 DNA reads as TGCGCCAGCAGCTACGGGACAGCCAACTACAATGAGCAGTTCTTC. Translation gives CASSYGTANYNEQFF.

Comment on this clone: Other DNA sequences from this sample encode an identical CDR3 as well. The CDR3: CASSYSSASSYEQYF. The DNA for the CDR3 is TGTGCCAGCAGTTACTCTTCCGCGAGCTCCTACGAGCAGTACTTC. The chain combines TRBV6-5 with TRBJ2-7; no clear D gene. The germline V and J ends were trimmed by 0 bases and 0 bases, with 9 bases remaining between them. Per germline, CDR1 MNHEY and CDR2 SVGAGI. CDR3 length equals 15 residues.

The sample holds a few counts of this clone. This rearrangement joins TRBV6-5 to TRBJ2-5; 10 bases match TRBD1. Trimming at V came to 5 bases and at J to 7 bases, leaving 7 bases not matched to a gene. The germline V gene has CDR1 MNHEY and CDR2 SVGAGI. The length of the CDR3 is 14 residues. The CDR3 region is CASSPTGGKATQYF. CDR3 nucleotides: TGTGCCAGCAGTCCGACAGGGGGCAAGGCGACCCAGTACTTC.

This sequence joins TRBV11-2 and TRBJ2-2; D uncertain. Looked up from germline, CDR1 is SGHAT and CDR2 is FQNNGV. Trimming took off 2 bases at V and 5 bases at J, with 12 bases between the two ends. The CDR3 length is 15 residues. CDR3 sequence (DNA): TGTGCCAGCAGCTTACAGGCAGTTACTACCGGGGAGCTGTTTTTT. This encodes CASSLQAVTTGELFF.

V is TRBV7-2 and J is TRBJ2-2; tentative D call: TRBD2 (5 bases). The CDR3 length is 14 residues. Germline V CDR1 and CDR2: SGHTA, FQGNSA. Trimming removed 5 bases from V and 6 bases from J, with 13 bases in between. The CDR3 spells CASSRVASAGELFF. CDR3 DNA sequence: TGTGCCAGCAGCAGAGTAGCGTCCGCCGGGGAGCTGTTTTTT.

This chain uses TRBV11-2 with TRBJ2-7; D gene ambiguous. CDR1 is SGHAT, CDR2 FQNNGV, per germline. This CDR3 has 16 residues. The ends were cut back, 2 bases at V and 7 bases at J, with 21 bases in the middle. The CDR3, as DNA: TGTGCCAGCAGCTTAATGGGTGATCCCTTCTACGGGGAGCAGTACTTC. It yields the protein CASSLMGDPFYGEQYF.

The rearrangement links TRBV4-3 to TRBJ2-1; TRBD2 agrees at 12 bases. The CDR3 totals 18 residues. V shed 3 bases, J shed 8 bases, and the junction held 14 bases outside the gene matches. Germline V lookup: CDR1 LGHNA, CDR2 YSLEER. CDR3 sequence: CASSHAARTSGNSYEQFF. The CDR3 DNA reads as TGCGCCAGCAGCCACGCCGCCCGGACTAGCGGGAATTCCTATGAGCAGTTCTTC.

The rearrangement links TRBV29-1 to TRBJ1-2, with a weak D call TRBD1 (5 bases). CDR1 and CDR2 (germline): SQVTM, ANQGSEA. The CDR3 extends over 11 amino acids. Trimming pared 7 bases from V and 8 bases from J, leaving 14 bases between. DNA for the CDR3: TGCAGCGGCGTTGTGGGGCTGGGCTACACCTTC. It is translated as CSGVVGLGYTF.

CDR3 DNA sequence: TGTGCCAGCTCACCATTCCTGGACCTTGGTGAAAAACTGTTTTTT. It yields the protein CASSPFLDLGEKLFF. The chain links TRBV18 to TRBJ1-4; D remains unclear. Germline V CDR1 and CDR2: KGHSH, LQKENI. The CDR3 covers 15 residues. V lost 2 bases and J lost 7, with 14 bases in between. Supplemented by reference TRBV18 and TRBJ1-4, the full variable domain reads NAGVMQNPRHLVRRRGQEARLRCSPMKGHSHVYWYRQLPEEGLKFMVYLQKENIIDESGMPKERFSAEFPKEGPSILRIQQVVRGDSAAYFCASSPFLDLGEKLFFGSGTQLSVL.

This clone was detected only a few times. V usage is TRBV6-1 and J usage is TRBJ2-3; TRBD1 is a possible D gene (5 bases). Germline V gene lookup returns CDR1 MNHNS and CDR2 SASEGT. This CDR3 is 14 amino acids long. V gave up 2 bases and J gave up 3 bases, with 9 bases separating them. CDR3 amino acids: CASSEIQGTDTQYF. The DNA for the CDR3 is TGTGCCAGCAGTGAAATTCAGGGTACAGATACGCAGTATTTT.

This clone was seen a handful of times. The chain recombines TRBV28 with TRBJ1-4, with D hard to call. Germline assignment: CDR1 MDHEN and CDR2 SYDVKM. V was trimmed by 8 bases and J by 0 bases, leaving 13 bases between them. The CDR3 covers 15 residues. The chain's CDR3 is CASGTDGATNEKLFF. The CDR3 DNA sequence: TGTGCCAGCGGAACGGACGGTGCAACTAATGAAAAACTGTTTTTT.

The chain employs TRBV5-1 and TRBJ2-3; 11 bases agree with TRBD2. V shed 3 bases and J 4 bases; nucleotides not matched to a gene: 7. The CDR3 has 16 residues. Germline CDR1 and CDR2: SGHRS and YFSETQ. This CDR3 reads CASSSVSGRAADTQYF. The CDR3 coding sequence is TGCGCCAGCAGCTCCGTTAGCGGGAGGGCGGCAGATACGCAGTATTTT.

The rearrangement joins TRBV7-9 to TRBJ2-7; 7 bases are shared with TRBD1. Germline V gene data show CDR1 as SEHNR and CDR2 as FQNEAQ (reference sequence). There are 13 residues in the CDR3. V trimming: 4 bases; J trimming: 3 bases; junction bases outside the gene matches: 3. CDR3 region: CASSSGQRYEQYF. The CDR3 DNA reads as TGTGCCAGCAGCTCGGGACAGCGCTACGAGCAGTACTTC.

The rearrangement uses TRBV2 and TRBJ2-7, with D unclear. Germline CDR1 reads SNHLY; CDR2 reads FYNNEI. V was shortened by 3 bases and J by 4 bases, with 10 bases between the two germline ends. The length of the CDR3 is 13 residues. The CDR3 bases are TGTGCCAGCAGTGACTCTACCAAATACGAGCAGTACTTC. Its protein is CASSDSTKYEQYF.

This clone has only a few counts. The V and J genes are TRBV28 and TRBJ2-7, with TRBD1 matching over 8 bases. The germline V gene encodes CDR1 MDHEN and CDR2 SYDVKM. The CDR3 spans 12 residues. Trimming at V came to 3 bases and at J to 10 bases, leaving 5 bases not matched to a gene. In DNA, the CDR3 is TGTGCCAGCAGTTTCTCGGACAGGGTTCAGTACTTC. Its protein product is CASSFSDRVQYF.

The chain joins TRBV10-2 to TRBJ2-3; 8 bases map to TRBD2. There are 14 residues in the CDR3. Losses at the gene ends were 6 bases for V and 6 bases for J; bases not matched to a gene: 8. Germline CDR1 and CDR2: WSHSY and SAAADI. This CDR3 reads CASRPAGDGDTQYF. The CDR3 coding sequence is TGCGCCAGCAGGCCAGCGGGAGACGGGGATACGCAGTATTTT.

The V and J genes are TRBV27 and TRBJ2-3, with D maybe TRBD2 (5 bases). Deletions cut 5 bases from V and 9 bases from J, with 9 bases between. The CDR3 has 11 residues. From germline, CDR1 is MNHEY and CDR2 SMNVEV (reference sequence). CDR3 residues: CASSPTRTQYF. The CDR3 nucleotides are TGTGCCAGCAGTCCCACTAGGACGCAGTATTTT.

The chain carries TRBV19 and TRBJ2-2; 8 nucleotides agree with TRBD1. With 1 base clipped from V and 5 bases from J, the junction kept 6 bases outside the gene matches. The CDR3 has 16 residues. Germline V lookup: CDR1 LNHDA, CDR2 SQIVND (reference sequence). The CDR3 bases are TGTGCCAGTAGTATAGGTCGGACAGGGCGAACCGGGGAGCTGTTTTTT. It is translated as CASSIGRTGRTGELFF.

The CDR3 DNA reads as TGCGCCAGCAGCCCACAGGCAACCCAAGTCCCCAACATTGAGCAGTTCTTC. Residues: CASSPQATQVPNIEQFF. The gene calls are TRBV4-3 and TRBJ2-1; a possible D gene is TRBD1 (5 bases). CDR1 and CDR2 from the germline V gene are LGHNA and YSLEER. V was shortened by 4 bases and J by 9 bases, with 25 bases between the two germline ends. The CDR3 spans 17 residues.